Below, one T cell receptor beta chain is given with its context. The RNA input was about 0.5 to 1 ug, and it was reverse transcribed with random hexamers. TCRdb ran MiXCR on the immunoSEQ multiplex PCR reads and lists one entry per CDR3 protein. The sample records 85,000 to 130,000 distinct CDR3 sequences, roughly 95% being singletons. The sample is drawn from a study of CD8 T cells in Susac syndrome. V dropped 8 bases and J dropped 0; count of bases not matched to a gene: 5. The CDR3 contains 14 residues. Germline CDR1 reads LGHNA; CDR2 reads YSLEER. The chain employs TRBV4-3 and TRBJ2-5; TRBD2 agrees at 8 bases. The sample taken for sequencing was CD8+ T cells from PBMCs. This receptor was taken from a human donor with Susac syndrome. CDR3: CASHLRGDQETQYF. The CDR3 coding sequence is TGCGCCAGCCATTTGCGGGGGGACCAAGAGACCCAGTACTTC.